One sample yielded the 13 T cell receptor beta chains listed below, sequenced in a study of blood T cell repertoires in COVID-19. Measured with immunoSEQ multiplex PCR; TCRdb has only the in-frame clones, and not every one. This table has about 240,000 clones, 82% appearing once. Sequencing was done on a sample of peripheral blood. Receptors were obtained from a woman aged 55-69 years with active or convalescent COVID-19.

The genes are TRBV7-6 and TRBJ2-1, with D unclear. From germline, CDR1 is SGHVS and CDR2 FNYEAQ. V lost 8 bases and J 0 bases, leaving 14 bases between the germline ends. This CDR3 is 15 amino acids long. The CDR3 protein is CASGPYSGSYNEQFF. CDR3 DNA sequence: TGTGCCAGCGGTCCATACTCGGGCTCCTACAATGAGCAGTTCTTC. The full variable domain, completed using reference TRBV7-6 and TRBJ2-1, is GAGVSQSPRYKVTKRGQDVALRCDPISGHVSLYWYRQALGQGPEFLTYFNYEAQQDKSGLPNDRFSAERPEGSISTLTIQRTEQRDSAMYRCASGPYSGSYNEQFFGPGTRLTVL.

Only one count was recorded for this clone. This chain connects TRBV29-1 to TRBJ2-1; no clear D gene. Germline CDR1 reads SQVTM; CDR2 reads ANQGSEA. The CDR3 covers 12 residues. Between the trimmed V and J ends, which lost 4 bases and 5 bases, there was a span of 9 bases. CDR3 sequence reads: CSVARLDNEQFF. The CDR3 DNA is TGCAGCGTTGCCCGGTTGGACAATGAGCAGTTCTTC.

Of note for this clone: This could be a read error, since a much larger clone is one nucleotide away. The rearrangement links TRBV7-2 to TRBJ2-1, with D tentatively TRBD2 (5 bases). This CDR3 comprises 15 residues. V lost 1 base, J lost 0 bases, and 7 bases lay in between. Germline values: CDR1 SGHTA, CDR2 FQGNSA. The CDR3 region is CASSLEGSSYNEQFF. The CDR3 DNA follows: TGTGCCAGCAGCTTAGAAGGGAGCTCCTACAATGAGCAGTTCTTC.

The V and J genes are TRBV4-1 and TRBJ2-7; 10 positions agree with TRBD1. Looked up from germline, CDR1 is MGHRA and CDR2 is YSYEKL. The CDR3 consists of 15 residues. The trim removed 1 base at V and 2 bases at J, leaving 2 bases unmatched. This chain's CDR3 is CASSQGGQGAYEQYF. For the CDR3, the DNA is TGCGCCAGCAGCCAAGGAGGACAGGGGGCCTACGAGCAGTACTTC.

V usage is TRBV3-1 (or the pseudogene TRBV3-2) and J usage is TRBJ1-6; no clear D. The length of the CDR3 is 12 residues. CDR1 is LGHDT and CDR2 is YNNKEL in the germline V gene (reference sequence). V lost 5 bases, J lost 14 bases, and 13 bases lay in between. The CDR3 DNA reads as TGTGCCAGCAGCTTAGCTTCGAGGGCCCTCCACTTT. Protein sequence: CASSLASRALHF.

V usage is TRBV29-1 and J usage is TRBJ1-5, with a possible D match to TRBD1 (5 bases). V lost 5 bases and J lost 0, with 14 bases in between. Germline V gene data show CDR1 as SQVTM and CDR2 as ANQGSEA. CDR3 length: 15 amino acids. The CDR3 loop is CSVRDSLYSNQPQHF. CDR3 sequence (DNA): TGCAGCGTTCGAGACAGTCTCTATAGCAATCAGCCCCAGCATTTT.

This clone has just a few counts. The chain uses TRBV7-2 and TRBJ2-2; 10 bases line up with TRBD2. CDR3 size: 15 residues. Trimming at V came to 1 base and at J to 7 bases, leaving 3 bases not matched to a gene. Germline values: CDR1 SGHTA, CDR2 FQGNSA. CDR3 amino acids: CASSLVVAGGGELFF. The CDR3 DNA sequence: TGTGCCAGCAGCTTAGTGGTAGCGGGGGGCGGGGAGCTGTTTTTT.

This chain links TRBV23-1 with TRBJ1-5; TRBD1 matches 7 bases. TRBV23-1 is an open reading frame, and its role is uncertain. The junction had 12 bases not matched to a gene; V was cut back by 8 bases and J by 5 bases. The CDR3 has 15 amino acids. DNA for the CDR3: TGCGCCAGCCCCCAAACTGGGACAGTCCATCAGCCCCAGCATTTT. Translating it yields CASPQTGTVHQPQHF.

The chain is built from TRBV7-6 and TRBJ1-1; no clear D gene. The CDR3 is 17 amino acids. Trimming left V 5 bases short and J 0 bases short, with 19 bases between. Germline loops: CDR1 SGHVS, CDR2 FNYEAQ. The CDR3 DNA follows: TGTGCCAGCAGCGACCGGGAGGGCCTGCAAATGAACACTGAAGCTTTCTTT. Translating it yields CASSDREGLQMNTEAFF.

The chain employs TRBV9 and TRBJ1-6, with 7 positions matching TRBD1. Germline V gene lookup returns CDR1 SGDLS and CDR2 YYNGEE. This CDR3 spans 16 amino acids. V trimming: 3 bases; J trimming: 2 bases; junction bases outside the gene matches: 5. The CDR3 here is CASSGQGSTYNSPLHF. CDR3 nucleotides: TGTGCCAGCAGCGGACAGGGTAGCACCTATAATTCACCCCTCCACTTT. Full variable domain (remainder filled in from reference TRBV9 and TRBJ1-6): DSGVTQTPKHLITATGQRVTLRCSPRSGDLSVYWYQQSLDQGLQFLIQYYNGEERAKGNILERFSAQQFPDLHSELNLSSLELGDSALYFCASSGQGSTYNSPLHFGNGTRLTVT.

The chain couples TRBV19 to TRBJ2-6; 8 bases line up with TRBD1. The CDR3 loop spans 17 amino acids. The V and J ends lost 4 bases and 0 bases, in that order; junction bases with no gene match: 5. Germline V gene lookup returns CDR1 LNHDA and CDR2 SQIVND (reference sequence). CDR3 in amino acids: CASSRGQADSGANVLTF. As DNA, the CDR3 is TGTGCCAGTAGTAGGGGACAGGCGGACTCTGGGGCCAACGTCCTGACTTTC. Complete variable domain (other parts from reference TRBV19 and TRBJ2-6): DGGITQSPKYLFRKEGQNVTLSCEQNLNHDAMYWYRQDPGQGLRLIYYSQIVNDFQKGDIAEGYSVSREKKESFPLTVTSAQKNPTAFYLCASSRGQADSGANVLTFGAGSRLTVL.

This clone was detected a few times. J is TRBJ1-5 and V is TRBV19; 7 bases line up with TRBD1. V trimming: 1 base; J trimming: 4 bases; junction bases outside the gene matches: 10. There are 17 residues in the CDR3. Germline V lookup: CDR1 LNHDA, CDR2 SQIVND (reference sequence). The CDR3 protein is CASSIGTGYEKNQPQHF. CDR3 coding DNA: TGTGCCAGTAGTATAGGGACAGGCTATGAAAAGAATCAGCCCCAGCATTTT.

V is TRBV10-1 and J is TRBJ2-5; 8 nucleotides line up with TRBD2. Looked up from germline, CDR1 is WNHNN and CDR2 is SYGVQD (reference sequence). With 6 bases clipped from V and 1 base from J, the junction kept 1 base outside the gene matches. CDR3 length: 13 residues. The CDR3 reads CASSGGGQETQYF. CDR3 nucleotides: TGCGCCAGCAGCGGGGGGGGCCAAGAGACCCAGTACTTC.